The 29 T cell receptor beta chains given below trace back to one sample, sequenced in a study of T cells in Graves' hyperthyroidism and ophthalmopathy. TCR beta CDR3 region amplification was performed from RNA transcripts. An initial round of RT-PCR targeting the TCR CDR3 relied on the HTBI primer set. TCRdb re-called the multiplex PCR reads through MiXCR, storing one row per CDR3 protein. The data contain fewer than 900,000 distinct CDR3 sequences, 16% of them singletons. Sequencing was done on a sample of blood. These receptors were taken from a young man with Graves' hyperthyroidism.

This clonotype was recorded once. The chain recombines TRBV7-9 with TRBJ2-7, with D tentatively TRBD1 or TRBD2 (5 bases each). Germline V gene lookup returns CDR1 SEHNR and CDR2 FQNEAQ (reference sequence). V was trimmed by 5 bases and J by 3 bases, leaving 11 bases between them. The CDR3 is 13 amino acids. Here the CDR3 reads CASSLGDHYEQYF. In DNA form, the CDR3 reads TGTGCCAGCAGCCTGGGGGATCACTACGAGCAGTACTTC.

The sample holds a few counts of this clonotype. At one end, the junction sequence differs from germline, possibly due to a read error. This chain connects TRBV15 to TRBJ1-5; a weak D match, TRBD1 (5 bases). Germline CDR1 reads LNHNV; CDR2 reads YYDKDF (reference sequence). This CDR3 spans 16 amino acids. In nucleotides, the CDR3 is TGTGCCACCAGCGGAGAGAGAGGATGGGGGGATCAGCCCCAGCATTTT. This codes for CATSGERGWGDQPQHF.

This clonotype occurred many times. The chain carries TRBV24-1 and TRBJ2-7; D may be TRBD2 (5 bases). V was shortened by 1 base and J by 6 bases, with 6 bases between the two germline ends. The CDR3 loop spans 12 amino acids. Germline values: CDR1 KGHDR, CDR2 SFDVKD. This chain's CDR3 is CATSDFRGEQYF. In DNA, the CDR3 is TGTGCCACCAGTGATTTCCGGGGCGAGCAGTACTTC.

This clonotype was seen at least ten times. V is TRBV2 and J is TRBJ2-1; unclear D gene. Germline V gene lookup returns CDR1 SNHLY and CDR2 FYNNEI. V lost 1 base and J lost 6, with 7 bases in between. This CDR3 contains 13 residues. The CDR3 DNA is TGTGCCAGCAGTGAAGTAGCTAGCAATGAGCAGTTCTTC. Protein sequence: CASSEVASNEQFF.

This clonotype was seen ten or more times. The chain employs TRBV28 and TRBJ2-1; D possibly matches TRBD1 or TRBD2 (6 bases each). V was trimmed by 7 bases and J by 6 bases, leaving 19 bases between them. In germline, CDR1 is MDHEN, CDR2 SYDVKM. The CDR3 contains 15 residues. CDR3 sequence: CASTLGASVSNEQFF. DNA for the CDR3: TGTGCCAGCACCCTGGGGGCTAGCGTCTCCAATGAGCAGTTCTTC.

This clonotype was seen at least ten times. The chain links TRBV7-2 to TRBJ2-7, with a possible D match to TRBD1 (6 bases). CDR3 length equals 14 residues. Between the trimmed V and J ends, which lost 3 bases and 3 bases, there was a span of 12 bases. Germline assignment: CDR1 SGHTA and CDR2 FQGNSA. The CDR3 coding sequence is TGTGCCAGCAGCTTTTTTGTAGGGGGCTACGAGCAGTACTTC. Translated: CASSFFVGGYEQYF.

This clonotype was seen ten or more times. V gene TRBV28 combines with J gene TRBJ2-7, with TRBD2 matching over 9 bases. Germline V gives CDR1 MDHEN, CDR2 SYDVKM. The CDR3 is 16 amino acids. V lost 6 bases and J lost 2; bases outside the gene matches: 11. The CDR3 DNA sequence: TGTGCCAGCAGAGATCTTAGCGGGAGAGCCGCCTACGAGCAGTACTTC. Translated, it gives CASRDLSGRAAYEQYF.

There are a few counts of this clonotype. This chain links TRBV12-3 or TRBV12-4 with TRBJ1-2; the D gene is possibly TRBD1 (6 bases). This CDR3 comprises 13 residues. With 3 bases removed from V and 7 bases from J, the gap between germline ends came to 12 bases. CDR3 coding DNA: TGTGCCAGCAGTTTGGGCAGGGGATTTGGCTACACCTTC. Protein: CASSLGRGFGYTF.

This clonotype was picked up a small number of times. V usage is TRBV7-2 and J usage is TRBJ2-2, with 12 bases matching TRBD2. Germline V lookup: CDR1 SGHTA, CDR2 FQGNSA. The trim removed 5 bases at V and 6 bases at J, leaving 10 bases unmatched. CDR3 size: 17 residues. CDR3 nucleotides: TGTGCCAGCAGCCCCGCTGGCGGGACTAGCGGGCCCGGGGAGCTGTTTTTT. As protein: CASSPAGGTSGPGELFF.

This clonotype has just a few counts. This chain uses TRBV29-1 with TRBJ2-1, with 11 bases lining up with TRBD2. The CDR3 covers 15 residues. Germline CDR1 SQVTM, CDR2 ANQGSEA. V lost 0 bases and J lost 6; bases outside the gene matches: 4. CDR3 loop: CSVEDSSGRLNEQFF. CDR3 nucleotides: TGCAGCGTTGAAGATTCTAGCGGGAGGCTCAATGAGCAGTTCTTC.

In its sample, this clonotype was seen many times. The chain uses TRBV12-3 or TRBV12-4 and TRBJ2-1, with TRBD1 identical over 9 bases. This CDR3 contains 16 residues. J lost 5 bases, V lost 5 bases, and 10 bases had no gene match. For the CDR3, the DNA is TGTGCCAGCAGTCCGTGGGGACAGGGCGCCGACAATGAGCAGTTCTTC. It specifies CASSPWGQGADNEQFF.

This clonotype was counted ten times or more. The chain links TRBV27 to TRBJ2-3; 8 nucleotides align to TRBD1. The ends lost 5 bases at V and 2 bases at J; junction bases unmatched: 9. CDR3 length: 16 residues. CDR1 and CDR2 from the germline V gene are MNHEY and SMNVEV (reference sequence). In DNA, the CDR3 is TGTGCCAGCAGTCCCATGGACAGGGCGTTCACAGATACGCAGTATTTT. Protein: CASSPMDRAFTDTQYF.

This clonotype was counted many times. V is TRBV6-1 and J is TRBJ2-1; possible D gene TRBD2, 6 bases. The length of the CDR3 is 13 residues. Germline V gives CDR1 MNHNS, CDR2 SASEGT. The germline V and J ends were trimmed by 6 bases and 8 bases, with 14 bases remaining between them. The CDR3 here is CASRGTPGDEQFF. CDR3 nucleotide sequence: TGTGCCAGCAGGGGGACTCCTGGGGATGAGCAGTTCTTC.

This clonotype was seen many times. The chain is built from TRBV7-2 and TRBJ2-5; 14 positions match TRBD2. CDR3 length equals 17 residues. The V and J ends lost 6 bases and 1 base, in that order; junction bases with no gene match: 7. From germline, CDR1 is SGHTA and CDR2 FQGNSA. The CDR3 bases are TGTGCCAGCAGTCCGGGACTAGCGGGAGTAGGCCAAGAGACCCAGTACTTC. It codes for CASSPGLAGVGQETQYF.

This rearrangement joins TRBV11-3 to TRBJ2-7; 7 positions match TRBD1. Trimming removed 2 bases from V and 2 bases from J; junction bases left unmatched: 6. Germline-derived CDR1 and CDR2 are SGHNT and YENEEA. The CDR3 totals 15 residues. CDR3 nucleotides: TGTGCCAGCAGCTTAAAAGGACAGGAAACCTACGAGCAGTACTTC. This gives the protein CASSLKGQETYEQYF.

The sample holds many counts of this clonotype. The CDR3 region is CASSRTGNEAFF. The CDR3 DNA follows: TGCGCCAGCAGCAGGACAGGGAATGAAGCTTTCTTT. This chain connects TRBV5-1 to TRBJ1-1; 8 bases fit TRBD1. Per germline, CDR1 SGHRS and CDR2 YFSETQ. The CDR3 runs 12 residues. V lost 4 bases to trimming and J lost 7 bases; unmatched junction nucleotides: 3.

This clonotype came up many times. This chain links TRBV3-1 with TRBJ2-7; 8 bases agree with TRBD2. Germline V lookup: CDR1 LGHDT, CDR2 YNNKEL (reference sequence). This CDR3 is built from 15 residues. The junction had 10 bases not matched to a gene; V was cut back by 6 bases and J by 3 bases. DNA for the CDR3: TGTGCCAGCAGTTTCGGTCTAGCGGGCCTCTACGAGCAGTACTTC. It yields the protein CASSFGLAGLYEQYF.

A few counts support this clonotype. The rearrangement links TRBV20-1 to TRBJ2-7, with D possibly being TRBD2 (7 bases). Trimming took 4 bases from V and 3 from J, leaving 19 bases between them. The CDR3 runs to 15 residues. Germline V gene data show CDR1 as DFQATT and CDR2 as SNEGSKA (reference sequence). The chain's CDR3 is CSATMGGRKIYEQYF. The CDR3 bases are TGCAGTGCTACTATGGGGGGGCGCAAAATCTACGAGCAGTACTTC.

This clonotype was seen only a few times. V gene TRBV6-2 or TRBV6-3 combines with J gene TRBJ1-5; 7 bases are shared with TRBD1. Germline CDR1 reads MNHEY; CDR2 reads SVGEGT. The CDR3 sequence is 13 residues long. J gave up 10 bases and V 8 bases, and 11 bases lay outside the gene matches. CDR3 residues: CASSGTALYPQHF. The CDR3 DNA is TGTGCCAGCTCCGGGACAGCGCTTTACCCCCAGCATTTT.

The chain couples TRBV12-3 or TRBV12-4 to TRBJ2-3; the match to TRBD2 covers 8 bases. There are 21 residues in the CDR3. J was trimmed by 2 bases and V by 2 bases; bases with no gene match: 21. Here the CDR3 reads CASSLPMGSGGKGLNTDTQYF. The CDR3 DNA reads TGTGCCAGCAGTTTACCCATGGGGAGCGGGGGAAAGGGGCTAAACACAGATACGCAGTATTTT.

This clonotype was found many times. The genes are TRBV20-1 and TRBJ1-2; D might be TRBD1 (5 bases). The CDR3 sequence is 13 residues long. Germline lookup yields CDR1 DFQATT and CDR2 SNEGSKA (reference sequence). The V and J ends lost 5 bases and 0 bases respectively, with 10 bases between them. CDR3 coding DNA: TGCAGTGCTGGGGACGGGGCTAACTATGGCTACACCTTC. Amino acid sequence: CSAGDGANYGYTF.

This clonotype has ten or more counts. The chain employs TRBV14 and TRBJ2-1; D assignment may be TRBD1 or TRBD2 (5 bases each). Trimming cost V 4 bases and J 6 bases, with 16 bases left between them. This CDR3 region has 15 residues. Germline CDR1 SGHDN, CDR2 FVKESK. CDR3 sequence (DNA): TGTGCCAGCAGCCGCCAGGGCGGGTCCGGCAATGAGCAGTTCTTC. This codes for CASSRQGGSGNEQFF.

This clonotype has at least ten counts. V and J are TRBV6-2 or TRBV6-3 and TRBJ2-4, with 8 bases identical to TRBD1. Germline values: CDR1 MNHEY, CDR2 SVGEGT. The CDR3 is 16 residues long. V was clipped by 3 bases and J by 6 bases; unmatched bases: 10. The DNA of the CDR3 is TGTGCCAGCAGTTATTCCGGCCAGGGGGCGCGAAACATTCAGTACTTC. This sequence encodes CASSYSGQGARNIQYF.

This clonotype came up a few times. The chain employs TRBV18 and TRBJ1-6; no definite D call. V lost 3 bases and J 7 bases, leaving 13 bases between the germline ends. This CDR3 has 15 residues. Per the germline V gene, CDR1 is KGHSH and CDR2 is LQKENI. The CDR3 spells CASSPTTPRNSPLHF. The CDR3 DNA reads TGTGCCAGCTCACCGACTACACCTAGGAATTCACCCCTCCACTTT.

This clonotype was seen at least ten times. CDR3 sequence (DNA): TGTGCCAGCAGTTCCGGGACAGGCTACGAGCAGTACTTC. Translating gives CASSSGTGYEQYF. V gene TRBV7-6 combines with J gene TRBJ2-7; 8 bases line up with TRBD1. The germline V gene has CDR1 SGHVS and CDR2 FNYEAQ. V trimming: 6 bases; J trimming: 3 bases; junction bases outside the gene matches: 4. This CDR3 is 13 amino acids long.

This clonotype was seen many times. The CDR3 protein is CASSHRGARETQYF. CDR3 bases: TGTGCCAGCAGCCACAGGGGGGCCAGAGAGACCCAGTACTTC. V gene TRBV28 combines with J gene TRBJ2-5; 8 bases agree with TRBD1. The CDR3 is 14 residues long. V dropped 6 bases and J dropped 4; count of bases not matched to a gene: 7. The V gene's germline CDR1 is MDHEN and CDR2 SYDVKM.

In its sample, this clonotype was seen a few times. The chain is built from TRBV11-2 and TRBJ2-2, with TRBD1 matching over 7 bases. Germline V gene sequence: CDR1 SGHAT, CDR2 FQNNGV. This CDR3 contains 16 residues. V shed 3 bases and J 0 bases; nucleotides not matched to a gene: 4. This chain's CDR3 is CASSFSTGANTGELFF. The CDR3 nucleotides read TGTGCCAGCAGCTTCAGTACAGGGGCGAACACCGGGGAGCTGTTTTTT. The full variable domain, rest sourced from reference TRBV11-2 and TRBJ2-2, is EAGVAQSPRYKIIEKRQSVAFWCNPISGHATLYWYQQILGQGPKLLIQFQNNGVVDDSQLPKDRFSAERLKGVDSTLKIQPAKLEDSAVYLCASSFSTGANTGELFFGEGSRLTVL.

The J gene is TRBJ2-2, the V gene TRBV12-3 or TRBV12-4; 7 bases are shared with TRBD1. The trim removed 5 bases at V and 6 bases at J, leaving 3 bases unmatched. The CDR3 totals 13 residues. The CDR3 DNA reads as TGTGCCAGCAGTATTACAGGGGCCGGGGAGCTGTTTTTT. It yields the protein CASSITGAGELFF.

This clonotype was seen at least ten times. This sequence joins TRBV28 and TRBJ2-2; possible D gene TRBD2, 6 bases. Germline loops: CDR1 MDHEN, CDR2 SYDVKM. Trimming removed 3 bases at V and 7 bases at J, with 21 bases between. The CDR3 loop spans 17 amino acids. The CDR3 spells CASSFPASGVTGGELFF. CDR3 bases: TGTGCCAGCAGTTTCCCTGCGTCGGGGGTAACAGGCGGGGAGCTGTTTTTT.